This T cell receptor beta chain was captured by sequencing in a study of Ad26.COV2.S vaccination and SARS-CoV-2 variants (dated by TCRdb to about 2021). At the level of the whole study: Vaccine-arm donors were drawn from COV1001, a multicentre, randomized, double-blind, placebo-controlled phase I-IIa trial of Ad26.COV2.S in healthy adults. Ad26.COV2.S was given intramuscularly at 5x10^10 or 1x10^11 viral particles, as a single shot or as two shots 56 days apart. The specificity and breadth of SARS-CoV-2-reactive T cell receptors after Ad26.COV2.S vaccination were assessed by TCRbeta repertoire sequencing. The TCR-sequenced set comprised about 32 samples: some 19 Ad26.COV2.S vaccine recipients, 5 placebo recipients and 8 SARS-CoV-2 convalescent individuals. Trial participants were randomized into five groups of five, in which low-dose or high-dose Ad26.COV2.S was given once or twice, or placebo was given on both occasions. Throughout the experiments and outcome assessment, investigators stayed blinded to trial group allocation. General findings and caveats noted by the study authors: The authors noted that total T cell responses may have been underestimated by the TCR breadth and depth analyses. After vaccination, substantial breadth of spike-specific CD8+ and CD4+ T cell responses was reported. Vaccine and placebo recipients had comparable non-spike TCR breadth, which fits with the vaccine containing only spike. Higher spike-specific TCR breadth was observed in Ad26.COV2.S recipients than in placebo recipients (P = 0.0014). The study was not powered for comparison of responses between vaccine doses or regimens.

This clone was seen a single time. No antigen is known for it. No much larger clone is present one base from it, and per-base qualities are unavailable. TCRbeta CDR3 regions were sequenced with the immunoSEQ Assay. After extraction, genomic DNA underwent amplification by bias-controlled multiplex PCR, followed by high-throughput sequencing. As for how the authors treated the data: To quantify the absolute abundance of every unique TCRbeta CDR3 region, sequences were collapsed and filtered. Usable DNA was measured by amplifying reference genes present in all nucleated cells, and TCRbeta template counts were normalized to that usable DNA to estimate T cell fraction. Repertoire TCRs were annotated as SARS-CoV-2-specific when V gene, CDR3 amino acid sequence and J gene were exactly matched to a known reactive TCR set. MIRA supplied the reference SARS-CoV-2 TCR set, which was filtered for enrichment in COVID-19-positive ImmuneCODE repertoires so that public or cross-reactive TCRs were removed. Drawing on the MIRA antigens, annotated TCRs were analysed further at the level of specific ORF or position within ORF. Breadth was defined as annotated unique rearrangements over total unique productive rearrangements; depth was the summed frequency of those rearrangements. TCR breadth was compared between groups using two-sided Wilcoxon rank-sum tests. This immuneACCESS table, as held by TCRdb, lists in-frame sequences with V and J called but not all clones. Of the missing ones, under half trace to an unresolved V gene in checked studies; the others have no known cause. D and trimming were read from the DNA, whereas the V and J calls and clone size are those reported in that table. The sample has more than 400,000 clones on record, less than 95% of them singletons. The ten largest account for around 4.5% of the sample.

In the paper's terms, the treatment or condition label means: 15 to 20 received Ad26.COV2.S at low or high dose, single or two shots; 5 received placebo; per-sample allocation not given. Repertoires of vaccine and placebo recipients were sequenced from samples collected on day 63 after the first injection. In Cohort 1b, 25 adults aged 18-55 years were enrolled at a single site in Boston, USA, between 29 July and 7 August 2020. Ad26.COV2.S was a replication-incompetent adenovirus type 26 vector that expressed a prefusion-stabilized SARS-CoV-2 spike protein derived from the original Wuhan strain. Trimming removed 5 bases from V and 4 bases from J, leaving 16 bases between the germline ends. CDR1 and CDR2, looked up from the germline V gene (reference sequence), are SEHNR and FQNEAQ. The CDR3 covers 15 residues, taking in both the cysteine and the phenylalanine. Only the CDR3 region is kept as DNA, spanning 45 bases read in frame from base 1.

The sequencing used peripheral blood, collected in a trial of Ad26.COV2.S vaccine versus placebo. This sequence originates from a person between 18 and 60 years old who received the Ad26.COV2.S COVID-19 vaccine or a placebo. The chain links TRBV7-9 with TRBJ2-3, with the D gene call left open. The CDR3 protein: CASSLRAPSSDTQYF. The DNA sequence is TGTGCCAGCAGCCTCCGGGCCCCGAGTTCAGATACGCAGTATTTT.